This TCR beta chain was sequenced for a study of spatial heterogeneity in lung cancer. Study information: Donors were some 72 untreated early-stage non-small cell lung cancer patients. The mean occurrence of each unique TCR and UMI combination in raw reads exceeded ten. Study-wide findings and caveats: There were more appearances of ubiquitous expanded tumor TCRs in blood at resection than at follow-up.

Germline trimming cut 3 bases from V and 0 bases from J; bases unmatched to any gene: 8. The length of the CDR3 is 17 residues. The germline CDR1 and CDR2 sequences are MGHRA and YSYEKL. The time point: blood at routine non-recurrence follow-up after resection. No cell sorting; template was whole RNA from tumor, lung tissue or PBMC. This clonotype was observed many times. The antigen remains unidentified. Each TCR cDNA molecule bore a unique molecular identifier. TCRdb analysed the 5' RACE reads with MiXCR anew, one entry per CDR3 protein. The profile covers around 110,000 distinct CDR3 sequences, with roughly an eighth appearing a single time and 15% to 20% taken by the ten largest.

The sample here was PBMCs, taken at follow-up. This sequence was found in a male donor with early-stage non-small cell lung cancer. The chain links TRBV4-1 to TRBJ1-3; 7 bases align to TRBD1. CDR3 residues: CASSQLPGQISGNTIYF. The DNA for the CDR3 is TGCGCCAGCAGCCAGCTGCCGGGACAGATCTCTGGAAACACCATATATTTT.